The 16 T cell receptor beta chains presented below share a single source sample, sequenced in a study of cytomegalovirus exposure and HLA in healthy donors. The PCR used 60 Vbeta and 13 Jbeta primers. The method was immunoSEQ multiplex PCR; TCRdb's version includes in-frame clones alone and lacks a portion of them. Among 89,000 or so clones listed, roughly 80% were seen once. Material for sequencing was PBMCs. These receptors originate from a boy younger than 18 in good health and CMV-seronegative.

The chain recombines TRBV9 with TRBJ2-3; D uncertain. This CDR3 is built from 14 residues. Trimming left V 2 bases short and J 4 bases short, with 11 bases between. Germline values: CDR1 SGDLS, CDR2 YYNGEE. The CDR3 protein is CASSVNFVSDTQYF. The CDR3 nucleotides read TGTGCCAGCAGCGTTAATTTTGTGTCAGATACGCAGTATTTT.

The chain uses TRBV5-1 and TRBJ2-7; 7 nucleotides match TRBD1. CDR3 length equals 12 residues. CDR1 and CDR2 (germline): SGHRS, YFSETQ. With 2 bases clipped from V and 6 bases from J, the junction kept 2 bases outside the gene matches. CDR3 nucleotides: TGCGCCAGCAGCTTCAGGGGGTTCGAGCAGTACTTC. Its protein is CASSFRGFEQYF.

This CDR3 reads CSAWGHTGELFF. As DNA, the CDR3 is TGCAGCGCCTGGGGCCACACCGGGGAGCTGTTTTTT. V usage is TRBV29-1 and J usage is TRBJ2-2, with D possibly TRBD1 on 5 matching bases. Germline V gives CDR1 SQVTM, CDR2 ANQGSEA. The CDR3 is 12 amino acids. V was trimmed by 7 bases and J by 3 bases, leaving 9 bases between them.

This rearrangement joins TRBV29-1 to TRBJ2-7; TRBD1 might be the D (10 bases). Looked up from germline, CDR1 is SQVTM and CDR2 is ANQGSEA. The CDR3 is 14 amino acids. Trimming pared 5 bases from V and 2 bases from J, leaving 16 bases between. CDR3 in amino acids: CSVLAGTGAYEQYF. The CDR3 DNA follows: TGCAGCGTTCTAGCGGGGACAGGGGCCTACGAGCAGTACTTC.

The J gene is TRBJ2-5, the V gene TRBV7-8; TRBD2 is a possible D gene (6 bases). The CDR3 runs to 14 residues. V lost 5 bases and J 0 bases, leaving 10 bases between the germline ends. Germline V lookup: CDR1 SGHVS, CDR2 FQNEAQ. Written as DNA, the CDR3 is TGTGCCAGCAGCCCTCGGGGGTACCAAGAGACCCAGTACTTC. Translated, it gives CASSPRGYQETQYF.

This clone was detected only a few times. This chain links TRBV20-1 with TRBJ2-3; D not certain. CDR3 length: 11 amino acids. With 5 bases removed from V and 6 bases from J, the gap between germline ends came to 9 bases. In germline, CDR1 is DFQATT, CDR2 SNEGSKA (reference sequence). CDR3 nucleotide sequence: TGCAGTGCTGCCGTCGGGGATACGCAGTATTTT. Translating it yields CSAAVGDTQYF.

The CDR3 loop reads CASSRIGQKETQYF. The CDR3 nucleotides are TGTGCCAGCAGCCGCATTGGGCAGAAAGAGACCCAGTACTTC. The chain joins TRBV7-7 to TRBJ2-5; no definite D call. With 5 bases removed from V and 3 bases from J, the gap between germline ends came to 13 bases. Looked up from germline, CDR1 is SSHAT and CDR2 is FNYEAQ (reference sequence). The CDR3 length is 14 residues.

The gene calls are TRBV29-1 and TRBJ2-2; 9 nucleotides match TRBD1. With V trimmed by 2 bases and J by 1 base, 11 bases remained unmatched. The CDR3 runs to 18 residues. Germline CDR1 SQVTM, CDR2 ANQGSEA. CDR3 loop: CSVERAGTGLRNTGELFF. The CDR3 nucleotides are TGCAGCGTTGAACGGGCCGGGACAGGGCTCCGGAACACCGGGGAGCTGTTTTTT.

The rearrangement links TRBV7-8 to TRBJ1-5; D uncertain. V lost 2 bases to trimming and J lost 7 bases, with 15 bases between them. The CDR3 is made up of 15 amino acids. Per the germline V gene, CDR1 is SGHVS and CDR2 is FQNEAQ. The CDR3 nucleotides read TGTGCCAGCAGCTTAATGGGAGGGTCGGGGCAGCCCCAGCATTTT. Its translation: CASSLMGGSGQPQHF.

This clone was found once. The V gene is TRBV18, the J gene TRBJ1-2; D not resolved. The length of the CDR3 is 15 residues. With 3 bases removed from V and 2 bases from J, the gap between germline ends came to 13 bases. The germline V gene encodes CDR1 KGHSH and CDR2 LQKENI. CDR3 residues: CASSPPLATNYGYTF. In DNA form, the CDR3 reads TGTGCCAGCTCACCCCCCCTGGCCACAAACTATGGCTACACCTTC.

The chain links TRBV18 to TRBJ1-5; TRBD1 is a possible D gene (5 bases). CDR3 length: 13 amino acids. Germline CDR1 and CDR2: KGHSH and LQKENI. V lost 6 bases, J lost 6 bases, and 12 bases lay in between. In nucleotides, the CDR3 is TGTGCCAGCTCCTATGGGGGGATTCAGCCCCAGCATTTT. Translated: CASSYGGIQPQHF.

The chain employs TRBV28 and TRBJ1-1; D is possibly TRBD1 (5 bases). CDR1 is MDHEN and CDR2 is SYDVKM in the germline V gene. There are 14 residues in the CDR3. V was pared by 3 bases and J by 5 bases, with 13 bases between. The CDR3 nucleotides read TGTGCCAGCAGTTTTCTGGGGGGAAGTACTGAAGCTTTCTTT. Protein sequence: CASSFLGGSTEAFF.

As for this clone: The same CDR3 can be traced to other DNA sequences in this sample. The gene calls are TRBV18 and TRBJ1-5; a possible D gene is TRBD1 (5 bases). CDR1 KGHSH and CDR2 LQKENI come from the germline V gene. This CDR3 contains 13 residues. With 6 bases removed from V and 7 bases from J, the gap between germline ends came to 13 bases. CDR3 coding DNA: TGTGCCAGCTCCCCCGGGCGGGGGCAGCCCCAGCATTTT. Its protein product is CASSPGRGQPQHF.

The chain has TRBV28 and TRBJ1-4, with D uncertain. The CDR3 totals 13 residues. With 7 bases removed from V and 5 bases from J, the gap between germline ends came to 11 bases. Looked up from germline, CDR1 is MDHEN and CDR2 is SYDVKM. The CDR3 coding sequence is TGTGCCAGCACCCAGGTTTTAAATGAAAAACTGTTTTTT. Encoded protein: CASTQVLNEKLFF.

This clone was seen only a few times. The chain carries TRBV15 and TRBJ2-6; maybe TRBD1 (6 bases). The CDR3 has 15 residues. V was trimmed by 3 bases and J by 9 bases, leaving 15 bases between them. CDR1 LNHNV and CDR2 YYDKDF come from the germline V gene (reference sequence). CDR3 protein: CATSRFGQNLNVLTF. The CDR3 DNA follows: TGTGCCACCAGCAGGTTCGGACAGAACCTCAACGTCCTGACTTTC.

The chain employs TRBV28 and TRBJ2-3; D gene ambiguous. CDR1 MDHEN and CDR2 SYDVKM come from the germline V gene. CDR3 length: 13 amino acids. The V end lost 3 bases, the J end lost 0 bases, and 4 bases lay between the germline ends. CDR3 sequence: CASSFISTDTQYF. Here the CDR3 DNA reads TGTGCCAGCAGTTTCATTAGCACAGATACGCAGTATTTT.